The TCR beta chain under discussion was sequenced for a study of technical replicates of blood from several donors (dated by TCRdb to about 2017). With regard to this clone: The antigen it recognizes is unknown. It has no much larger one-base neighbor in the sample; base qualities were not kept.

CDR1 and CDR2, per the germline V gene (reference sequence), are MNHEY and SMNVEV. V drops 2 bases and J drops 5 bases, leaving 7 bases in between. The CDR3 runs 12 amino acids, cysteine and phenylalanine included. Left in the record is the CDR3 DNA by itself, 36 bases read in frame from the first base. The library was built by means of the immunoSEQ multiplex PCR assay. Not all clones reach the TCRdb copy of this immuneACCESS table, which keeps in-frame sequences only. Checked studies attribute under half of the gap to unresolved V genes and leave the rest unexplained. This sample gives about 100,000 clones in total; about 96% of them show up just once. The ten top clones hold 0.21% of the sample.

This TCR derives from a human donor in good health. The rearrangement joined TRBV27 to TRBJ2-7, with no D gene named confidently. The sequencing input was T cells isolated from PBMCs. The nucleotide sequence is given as TGTGCCAGCAGTTTAGGCAACAACGAGCAGTACTTC. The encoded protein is CASSLGNNEQYF.